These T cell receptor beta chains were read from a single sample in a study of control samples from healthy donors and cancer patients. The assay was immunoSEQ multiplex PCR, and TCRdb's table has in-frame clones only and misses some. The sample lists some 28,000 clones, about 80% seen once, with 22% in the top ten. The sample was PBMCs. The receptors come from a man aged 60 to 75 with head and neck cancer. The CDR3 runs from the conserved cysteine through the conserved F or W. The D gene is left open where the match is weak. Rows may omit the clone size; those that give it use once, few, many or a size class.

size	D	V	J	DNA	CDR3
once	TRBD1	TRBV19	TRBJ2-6	TGTGCCAGTAGTAGGGACAGGACACGGGCCAACGTCCTGACTTTC	CASSRDRTRANVLTF
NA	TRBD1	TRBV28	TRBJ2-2	TGTGCCAGCAGTTTATATATTCTCGTAGGGGGCAAGAACACCGGGGAGCTGTTTTTT	CASSLYILVGGKNTGELFF
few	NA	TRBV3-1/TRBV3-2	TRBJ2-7	TGTGCCAGTCGGATGGAATGGGGTGTGCAGTACTTC	CASRMEWGVQYF
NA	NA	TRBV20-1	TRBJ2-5	TGCAGTGCTAGTCGGCCTCCAGAGACCCAGTACTTC	CSASRPPETQYF
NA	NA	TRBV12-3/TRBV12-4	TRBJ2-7	TGTGCCAGCAGTTTAGCATCCGAGCAGTACTTC	CASSLASEQYF
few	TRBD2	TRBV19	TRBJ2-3	TGTGCCAGTAGTGGGACTAGCGGGAGGGGAGCAGATACGCAGTATTTT	CASSGTSGRGADTQYF
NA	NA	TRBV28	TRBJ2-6	TGTGCCAGCAGTTTAGGGGGCGATGGGGCCAACGTCCTGACTTTC	CASSLGGDGANVLTF
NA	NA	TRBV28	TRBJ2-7	TGTGCCAGCAGTGGGATCGGGACTGAGCAGTACTTC	CASSGIGTEQYF
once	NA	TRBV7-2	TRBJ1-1	TGTGCCAGCAGCCCCTCCGGGAGGTGGAGCACTGAAGCTTTCTTT	CASSPSGRWSTEAFF
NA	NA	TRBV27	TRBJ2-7	TGTGCCAGCAGTTTATTGGGGGGCCACGAGCAGTACTTC	CASSLLGGHEQYF
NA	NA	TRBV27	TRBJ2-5	TGTGCCAGCAGCCCTCAGTTTAGCCAAGAGACCCAGTACTTC	CASSPQFSQETQYF
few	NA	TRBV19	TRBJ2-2	TGTGCCAGTAGTAACCCTAACACCGGGGAGCTGTTTTTT	CASSNPNTGELFF
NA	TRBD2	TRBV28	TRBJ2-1	TGTGCCAGCAGCGCCGGGACTAGCGGAATCCATTTCTACAATGAGCAGTTCTTC	CASSAGTSGIHFYNEQFF
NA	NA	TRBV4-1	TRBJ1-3	TGCGCCAGCAGCCAGACAGACCGGGACTTCGGAAACACCATATATTTT	CASSQTDRDFGNTIYF
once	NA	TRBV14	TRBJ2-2	TGTGCCAGCAGCCAAGTCACTGGAGTCACCGGGGAGCTGTTTTTT	CASSQVTGVTGELFF
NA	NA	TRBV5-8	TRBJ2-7	TGTGCCAGCAGCTTGCGAGTCTACGAGCAGTACTTC	CASSLRVYEQYF
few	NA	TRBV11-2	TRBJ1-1	TGTGCCAGCAGCTTAGAACCAGGGGCGGGCGGTGAAGCTTTCTTT	CASSLEPGAGGEAFF
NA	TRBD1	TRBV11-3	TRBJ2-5	TGTGCCAGCAGCCCCGGGACAGAGCTTCAAGAGACCCAGTACTTC	CASSPGTELQETQYF
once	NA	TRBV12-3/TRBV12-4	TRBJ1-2	TGTGCCAGCAGTTTGGGTGGCACCTATGGCTACACCTTC	CASSLGGTYGYTF
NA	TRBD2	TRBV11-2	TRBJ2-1	TGTGCCAGCAGCTTAGATTACAGCGGGAGGGCGAATGAGCAGTTCTTC	CASSLDYSGRANEQFF
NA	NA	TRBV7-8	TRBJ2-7	TGTGCCAGCAGCAAAGACAAAAGCTACGAGCAGTACTTC	CASSKDKSYEQYF
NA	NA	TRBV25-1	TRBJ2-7	TGTGCCAGCAGTGGCCGCGGTACCTCCTACGAGCAGTACTTC	CASSGRGTSYEQYF
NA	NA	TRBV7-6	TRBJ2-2	TGTGCCAGCAGCTTCCGGAACACCGGGGAGCTGTTTTTT	CASSFRNTGELFF
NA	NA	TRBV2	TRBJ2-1	TGTGCCAGCGCCAAATCGACCTTTCTGGGCGGTGATGAGCAGTTCTTC	CASAKSTFLGGDEQFF
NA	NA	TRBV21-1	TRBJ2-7	TGTGCCAGCAGCAAAGACGCTAGCGGGAGGGCGGGTAAGTGGTACGAGCAGTACTTC	CASSKDASGRAGKWYEQYF
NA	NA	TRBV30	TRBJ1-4	TGTGCCTGGAGTGGTCGGCAGGGAAATGAAAAACTGTTTTTT	CAWSGRQGNEKLFF
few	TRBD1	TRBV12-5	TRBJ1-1	TGTGCTAGTGGTTTATCGACAGGGCCAGCTTTCTTT	CASGLSTGPAFF
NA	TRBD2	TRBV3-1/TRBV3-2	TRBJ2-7	TGTGCCAGCAGCCCCCCTCTACTAGCGGGAGCGTACGAGCAGTACTTC	CASSPPLLAGAYEQYF
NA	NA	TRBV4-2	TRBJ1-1	TGTGCCACGAACAGGGATTATGGAACTGAAGCTTTCTTT	CATNRDYGTEAFF
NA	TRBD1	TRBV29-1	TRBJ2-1	TGCAGCGTCCACCGACAGGGAGACTCTTACAATGAGCAGTTCTTC	CSVHRQGDSYNEQFF
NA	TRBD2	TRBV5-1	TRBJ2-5	TGCGCCAGCAGCTCCCGGGGAGGGGCCAGCCAAGAGACCCAGTACTTC	CASSSRGGASQETQYF
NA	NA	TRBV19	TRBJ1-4	TGTGCCAGTAGTATAGTCAGTTGGCAGGATAATGAAAAACTGTTTTTT	CASSIVSWQDNEKLFF
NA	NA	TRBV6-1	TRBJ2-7	TGTGCCAGCAGTGAGGATGCGGGACTTTACGAGCAGTACTTC	CASSEDAGLYEQYF
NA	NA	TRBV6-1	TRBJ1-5	TGTGCCAGCAGTGCGGGCGGGGCTAATAGCAATCAGCCCCAGCATTTT	CASSAGGANSNQPQHF
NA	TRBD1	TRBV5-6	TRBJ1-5	TGTGCCAGCAGCGGAGGGGGCGCGGCGGGCAATCAGCCCCAGCATTTT	CASSGGGAAGNQPQHF
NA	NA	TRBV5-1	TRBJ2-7	TGCGCCAGCAGCTTAGACGGCTACGAGCAGTACTTC	CASSLDGYEQYF
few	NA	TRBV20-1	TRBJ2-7	TGCAGTGCTAGTCCGGACCCTTCATACGAGCAGTACTTC	CSASPDPSYEQYF
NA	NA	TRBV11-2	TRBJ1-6	TGTGCCAGCAGCTTGACAGTGTATAATTCACCCCTCCACTTT	CASSLTVYNSPLHF
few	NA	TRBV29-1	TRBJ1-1	TGCAGCGCCCCCGGGGGGCCGAACACTGAAGCTTTCTTT	CSAPGGPNTEAFF
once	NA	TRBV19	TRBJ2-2	TGTGCCAGTAGCCGACAGAACACCGGGGAGCTGTTTTTT	CASSRQNTGELFF
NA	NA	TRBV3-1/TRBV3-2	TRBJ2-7	TGTGCCAGCAGCCAAGGCCCGTACGAGCAGTACTTC	CASSQGPYEQYF
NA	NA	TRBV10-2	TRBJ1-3	TGCGCCAGCAGTCTCGTCCAGGCCTCTGGAAACACCATATATTTT	CASSLVQASGNTIYF
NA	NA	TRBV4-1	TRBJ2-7	TGCGCCAGCAGCCAAGATTGGGGGAGTGGCTACGAGCAGTACTTC	CASSQDWGSGYEQYF
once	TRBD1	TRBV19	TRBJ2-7	TGTGCCAGTAGTATAGGACAGGGGGAAATCTACGAGCAGTACTTC	CASSIGQGEIYEQYF
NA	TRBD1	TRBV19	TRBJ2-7	TGTGCCACCCACGGACAGGGGGCTCCGGAGCAGTACTTC	CATHGQGAPEQYF
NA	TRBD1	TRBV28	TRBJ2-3	TGTGCCAGCAGTCCCCACATAGGGACAGGCTACACAGATACGCAGTATTTT	CASSPHIGTGYTDTQYF
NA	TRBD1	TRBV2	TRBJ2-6	TGTGCCAGCAGTGAAGCGGGGACAGGGATCCTTTTCTCTGGGGCCAACGTCCTGACTTTC	CASSEAGTGILFSGANVLTF
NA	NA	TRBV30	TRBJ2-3	TGTGCCTGGCGTCACACAATCGCAGATACGCAGTATTTT	CAWRHTIADTQYF
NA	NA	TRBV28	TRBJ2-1	TGTGCCAGCAGTACCATATACCGCGGCAATGAGCAGTTCTTC	CASSTIYRGNEQFF
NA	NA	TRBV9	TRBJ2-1	TGTGCCAGCAGCTTAGCGGCAACCTCCTACAATGAGCAGTTCTTC	CASSLAATSYNEQFF
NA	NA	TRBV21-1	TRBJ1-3	TGTGCCAGCAGCAAATGCGGACAGCCGTTCTCTGGAAACACCATATATTTT	CASSKCGQPFSGNTIYF
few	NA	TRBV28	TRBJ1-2	TGTGCCAGCAGGACAGTCAACTCCCCATATGGCTACACCTTC	CASRTVNSPYGYTF
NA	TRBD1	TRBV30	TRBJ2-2	TGTGCCTGGAGTCGAGGGGGCGCCGGGGAGCTGTTTTTT	CAWSRGGAGELFF
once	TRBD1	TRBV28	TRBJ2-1	TGTGCCAGCACGAATCAGGGGGTTTTCAATGAGCAGTTCTTC	CASTNQGVFNEQFF